The 4 T cell receptor beta chains below come from one sample, sequenced in a study of T cell responses to AZD1222 COVID-19 vaccine. Here immunoSEQ multiplex PCR was the method, and the copy in TCRdb shows in-frame clones only, minus some. The sample carries around 160,000 clones, approximately 89% recorded once. The sample in question was peripheral blood, obtained on day 0 of AZD1222 vaccination. These receptors all come from an adult in good health.

This clone was seen only once. The chain links TRBV7-9 to TRBJ1-2, with unresolved D. The CDR3 loop spans 12 amino acids. Trimming took 7 bases from V and 4 from J, leaving 10 bases between them. Germline loops: CDR1 SEHNR, CDR2 FQNEAQ (reference sequence). In nucleotides, the CDR3 is TGTGCCAGCACTCTAGACTTCTATGGCTACACCTTC. Its translation: CASTLDFYGYTF.

V gene TRBV29-1 combines with J gene TRBJ2-1; 7 positions agree with TRBD2. Germline V gene lookup returns CDR1 SQVTM and CDR2 ANQGSEA. The CDR3 length is 14 residues. CDR3 region: CSARIAGSYNEQFF. CDR3 DNA: TGCAGTGCTCGGATAGCGGGCTCCTACAATGAGCAGTTCTTC.

This chain joins TRBV2 and TRBJ1-4; TRBD1 might be the D (5 bases). CDR1 is SNHLY and CDR2 is FYNNEI in the germline V gene. CDR3 size: 14 residues. V was clipped by 6 bases and J by 4 bases, with 12 bases between them. CDR3 in amino acids: CASRLRGLNEKLFF. Written as DNA, the CDR3 is TGTGCCAGCAGGCTCCGGGGCCTTAATGAAAAACTGTTTTTT.

This clone was recorded only once. The chain couples TRBV14 to TRBJ2-2, with D perhaps being TRBD1 or TRBD2 (5 bases each). The CDR3 is 15 residues long. V lost 0 bases and J lost 6, with 11 bases in between. Germline CDR1 and CDR2: SGHDN and FVKESK. The CDR3 DNA is TGTGCCAGCAGCCAAGAAGCCCTGGGACCCGGGGAGCTGTTTTTT. This codes for CASSQEALGPGELFF.